These 10 T cell receptor beta chains came from one sample sequenced in a study of graft-versus-host responses after intestinal transplantation. These receptors are not linked to any known antigen. This table comes from immunoSEQ multiplex PCR, and its TCRdb copy is limited to in-frame clones, with some not included. The sample holds under 85,000 clones, 80% to 95% seen once. The sample here was unstimulated CD8+ T cells sorted from spleen or lymph node cells, taken before intestinal transplant. These receptors originate from a human donor who received an intestinal transplant.

This sequence joins TRBV15 and TRBJ2-3; D is perhaps TRBD2 (5 bases). V lost 4 bases and J lost 6, with 23 bases in between. This CDR3 spans 17 amino acids. CDR1 and CDR2 (germline): LNHNV, YYDKDF (reference sequence). The CDR3 region has the DNA TGTGCCACCAGCACCAAACTACTAGACCCCGGCCCGGATACGCAGTATTTT. This translates into CATSTKLLDPGPDTQYF.

The CDR3 sequence is CASSPGTGVGEQYF. In DNA form, the CDR3 reads TGCGCCAGCAGCCCAGGGACAGGGGTGGGGGAGCAGTACTTC. The rearrangement uses TRBV4-1 and TRBJ2-7, with 10 bases aligning to TRBD1. This CDR3 spans 14 amino acids. Trimming removed 4 bases from V and 7 bases from J; junction bases left unmatched: 7. Per the germline V gene, CDR1 is MGHRA and CDR2 is YSYEKL.

V and J are TRBV19 and TRBJ1-1; TRBD1 agrees at 10 bases. The V and J ends lost 4 bases and 4 bases, in that order; junction bases with no gene match: 6. Germline-derived CDR1 and CDR2 are LNHDA and SQIVND (reference sequence). This CDR3 has 15 amino acids. The CDR3 nucleotides read TGTGCCAGTAGTACGACAGGGGGCCGGGGCACTGAAGCTTTCTTT. As protein: CASSTTGGRGTEAFF.

This chain links TRBV2 with TRBJ2-1; TRBD2 matches at 8 bases. V was pared by 4 bases and J by 5 bases, with 13 bases of the junction left unmatched. Germline values: CDR1 SNHLY, CDR2 FYNNEI. The CDR3 covers 17 residues. The CDR3 here is CASSGSPRGGPHNEQFF. The CDR3 nucleotides are TGTGCCAGCAGTGGCTCCCCCCGCGGGGGGCCTCACAATGAGCAGTTCTTC.

The chain carries TRBV27 and TRBJ1-1; 7 positions match TRBD1. CDR3 size: 12 residues. Trimming took 5 bases from V and 6 from J; bases not matched to a gene: 3. Germline V gene lookup returns CDR1 MNHEY and CDR2 SMNVEV (reference sequence). The CDR3 region is CASSGGQPEAFF. The CDR3 coding sequence is TGTGCCAGCAGTGGGGGACAGCCTGAAGCTTTCTTT.

The genes are TRBV7-9 and TRBJ1-2, with 7 positions matching TRBD1. Germline V lookup: CDR1 SEHNR, CDR2 FQNEAQ (reference sequence). Trimming removed 5 bases from V and 3 bases from J; junction bases left unmatched: 6. The CDR3 is 14 residues long. As DNA, the CDR3 is TGTGCCAGCAGCCCCGGGACAGACCACTATGGCTACACCTTC. The encoded protein is CASSPGTDHYGYTF.

As concerns this clone: A junction end diverges from the germline sequence, so it may reflect a read error. J is TRBJ2-7 and V is TRBV7-7, with D tentatively TRBD1 (5 bases). The CDR3 has 13 residues. The germline V gene has CDR1 SSHAT and CDR2 FNYEAQ (reference sequence). CDR3 protein: CASSLGPYGEQYF. As DNA, the CDR3 is TGTGCTAGCAGCTTGGGGCCGTACGGCGAGCAGTACTTC.

This chain uses TRBV9 with TRBJ1-6, with no clear D. V dropped 3 bases and J dropped 1 base, with 5 bases sitting between them. The CDR3 sequence is 14 residues long. Germline V gene data show CDR1 as SGDLS and CDR2 as YYNGEE. The CDR3 loop reads CASSAGSYNSPLHF. The CDR3 DNA is TGTGCCAGCAGCGCGGGGTCCTATAATTCACCCCTCCACTTT.

This clone was counted between two and nine times. J is TRBJ2-5 and V is TRBV11-2, with a possible D match to TRBD1 (6 bases). The CDR3 is 14 residues long. Germline assignment: CDR1 SGHAT and CDR2 FQNNGV. Between the trimmed V and J ends, which lost 5 bases and 0 bases, there was a span of 10 bases. The CDR3 DNA reads as TGTGCCAGCAGCCCTTGGGACAACCAAGAGACCCAGTACTTC. Translation gives CASSPWDNQETQYF. Using reference TRBV11-2 and TRBJ2-5 for the parts outside the CDR3, the full variable domain is EAGVAQSPRYKIIEKRQSVAFWCNPISGHATLYWYQQILGQGPKLLIQFQNNGVVDDSQLPKDRFSAERLKGVDSTLKIQPAKLEDSAVYLCASSPWDNQETQYFGPGTRLLVL.

The chain recombines TRBV7-2 with TRBJ2-1; possibly TRBD2 for D (6 bases). Germline CDR1 and CDR2: SGHTA and FQGNSA. The V and J ends lost 4 bases and 4 bases respectively, with 17 bases between them. CDR3 length: 16 residues. CDR3 sequence: CASSSPRDSWYNEQFF. CDR3 nucleotides: TGTGCCAGCAGCTCCCCACGGGACTCGTGGTACAATGAGCAGTTCTTC.